The T cell receptor beta chain under discussion was sequenced for a study of T cell responses to AZD1222 COVID-19 vaccine. This clone has only one observation. Produced via immunoSEQ multiplex PCR; TCRdb's table is partial and in-frame only. This sample yields about 130,000 clones, of which about 85% are seen a single time; less than 5.5% belongs to the top ten. Second doses that came at about 4 or about 12 weeks were put together. This clonotype was sampled from an adult who received the AZD1222 COVID-19 vaccine. Sequences were derived from peripheral blood, sampled 28 days after the second AZD1222 dose.

In nucleotides, the CDR3 is TGTGCCAGCAGTCCCGAGGGGGGGAATCAGCCCCAGCATTTT. Protein: CASSPEGGNQPQHF. The chain employs TRBV14 and TRBJ1-5; possibly TRBD1 for D (6 bases). The CDR3 spans 14 residues. The germline gives CDR1 SGHDN, CDR2 FVKESK. V lost 6 bases to trimming and J lost 4 bases, with 13 bases between them.